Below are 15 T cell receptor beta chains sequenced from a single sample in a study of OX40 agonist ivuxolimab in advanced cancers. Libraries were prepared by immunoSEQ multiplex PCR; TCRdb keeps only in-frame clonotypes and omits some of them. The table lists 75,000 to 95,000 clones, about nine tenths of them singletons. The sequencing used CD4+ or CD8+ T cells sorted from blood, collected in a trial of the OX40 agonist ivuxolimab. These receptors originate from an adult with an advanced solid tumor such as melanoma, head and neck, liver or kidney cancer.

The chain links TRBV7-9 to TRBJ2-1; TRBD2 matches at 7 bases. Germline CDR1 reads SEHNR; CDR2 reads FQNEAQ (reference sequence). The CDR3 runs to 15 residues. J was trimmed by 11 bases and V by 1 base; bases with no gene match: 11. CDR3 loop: CASSLGGGGGSQQFF. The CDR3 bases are TGTGCCAGCAGCTTAGGTGGGGGAGGCGGGAGTCAGCAGTTCTTC.

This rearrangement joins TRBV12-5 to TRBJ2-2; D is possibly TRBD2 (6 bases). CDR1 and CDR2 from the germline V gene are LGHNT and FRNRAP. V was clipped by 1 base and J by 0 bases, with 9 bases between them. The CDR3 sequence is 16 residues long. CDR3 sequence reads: CASGLGGLTNTGELFF. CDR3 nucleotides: TGTGCTAGTGGTTTGGGGGGACTTACGAACACCGGGGAGCTGTTTTTT.

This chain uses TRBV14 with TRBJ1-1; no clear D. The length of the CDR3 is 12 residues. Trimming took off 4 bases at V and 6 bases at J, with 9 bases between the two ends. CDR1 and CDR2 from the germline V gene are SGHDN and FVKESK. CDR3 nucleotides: TGTGCCAGCAGCCCCTTTCGGTCTGAAGCTTTCTTT. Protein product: CASSPFRSEAFF.

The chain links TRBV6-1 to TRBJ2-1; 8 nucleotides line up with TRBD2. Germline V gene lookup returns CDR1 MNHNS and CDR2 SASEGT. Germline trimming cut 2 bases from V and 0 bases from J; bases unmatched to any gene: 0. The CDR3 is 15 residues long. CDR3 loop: CASSESGSSYNEQFF. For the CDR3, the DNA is TGTGCCAGCAGTGAAAGCGGGAGCTCCTACAATGAGCAGTTCTTC.

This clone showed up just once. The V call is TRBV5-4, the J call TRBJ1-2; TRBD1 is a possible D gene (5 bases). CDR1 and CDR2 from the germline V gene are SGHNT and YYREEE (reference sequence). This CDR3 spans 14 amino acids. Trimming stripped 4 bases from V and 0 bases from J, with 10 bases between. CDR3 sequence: CASSRRAANYGYTF. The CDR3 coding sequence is TGTGCCAGCAGCCGCAGGGCGGCTAACTATGGCTACACCTTC.

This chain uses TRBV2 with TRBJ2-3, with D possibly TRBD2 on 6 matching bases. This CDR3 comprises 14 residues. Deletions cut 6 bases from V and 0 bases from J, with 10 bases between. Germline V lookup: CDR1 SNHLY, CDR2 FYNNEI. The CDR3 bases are TGTGCCAGCAGGAGGGGACTGAGCACAGATACGCAGTATTTT. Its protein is CASRRGLSTDTQYF. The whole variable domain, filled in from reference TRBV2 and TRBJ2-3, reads EPEVTQTPSHQVTQMGQEVILRCVPISNHLYFYWYRQILGQKVEFLVSFYNNEISEKSEIFDDQFSVERPDGSNFTLKIRSTKLEDSAMYFCASRRGLSTDTQYFGPGTRLTVL.

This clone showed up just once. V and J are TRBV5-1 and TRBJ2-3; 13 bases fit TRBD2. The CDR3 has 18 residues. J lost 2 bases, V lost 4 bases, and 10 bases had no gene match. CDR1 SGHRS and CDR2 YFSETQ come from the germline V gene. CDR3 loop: CASSLGLAGVSFTDTQYF. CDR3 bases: TGCGCCAGCAGCCTAGGACTAGCGGGAGTGTCTTTCACAGATACGCAGTATTTT.

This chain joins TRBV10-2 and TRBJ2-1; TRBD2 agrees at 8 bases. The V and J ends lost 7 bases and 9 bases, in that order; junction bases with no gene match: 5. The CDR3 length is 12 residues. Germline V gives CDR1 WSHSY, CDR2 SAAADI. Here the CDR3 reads CASIREGGEQFF. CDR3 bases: TGCGCCAGCATTCGGGAGGGGGGTGAGCAGTTCTTC.

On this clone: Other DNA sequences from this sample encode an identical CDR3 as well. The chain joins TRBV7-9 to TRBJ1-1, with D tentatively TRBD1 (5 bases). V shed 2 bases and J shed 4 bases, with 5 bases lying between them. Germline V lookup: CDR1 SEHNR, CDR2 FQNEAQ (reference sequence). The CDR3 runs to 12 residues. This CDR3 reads CASSLTGTEAFF. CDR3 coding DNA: TGTGCCAGCAGCTTAACAGGCACTGAAGCTTTCTTT.

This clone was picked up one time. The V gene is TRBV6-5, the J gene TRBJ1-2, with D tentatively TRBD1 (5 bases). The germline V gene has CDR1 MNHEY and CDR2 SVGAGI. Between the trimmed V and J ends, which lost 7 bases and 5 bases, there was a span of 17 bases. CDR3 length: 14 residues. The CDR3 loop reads CASNQNQGRYGYTF. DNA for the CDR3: TGTGCCAGCAACCAGAACCAGGGACGTTATGGCTACACCTTC.

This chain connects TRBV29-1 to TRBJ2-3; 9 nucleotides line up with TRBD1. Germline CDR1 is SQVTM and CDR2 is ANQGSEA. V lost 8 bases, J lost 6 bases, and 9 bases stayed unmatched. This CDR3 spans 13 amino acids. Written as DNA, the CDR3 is TGCAGCTCCAGACAGGGGGAAAGGGATACGCAGTATTTT. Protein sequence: CSSRQGERDTQYF.

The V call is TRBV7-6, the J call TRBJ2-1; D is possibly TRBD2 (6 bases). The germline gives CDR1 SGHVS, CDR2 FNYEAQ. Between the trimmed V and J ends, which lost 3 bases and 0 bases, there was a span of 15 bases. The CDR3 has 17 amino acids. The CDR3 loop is CASSFTPLGSSYNEQFF. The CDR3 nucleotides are TGTGCCAGCAGCTTTACCCCCCTCGGGAGCTCCTACAATGAGCAGTTCTTC.

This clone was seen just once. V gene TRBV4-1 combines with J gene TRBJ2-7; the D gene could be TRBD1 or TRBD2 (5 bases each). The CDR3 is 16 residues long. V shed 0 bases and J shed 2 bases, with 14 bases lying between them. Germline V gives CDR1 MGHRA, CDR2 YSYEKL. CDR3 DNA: TGCGCCAGCAGCCAAGAAATGCAGGGAGTACCCTACGAGCAGTACTTC. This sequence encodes CASSQEMQGVPYEQYF.

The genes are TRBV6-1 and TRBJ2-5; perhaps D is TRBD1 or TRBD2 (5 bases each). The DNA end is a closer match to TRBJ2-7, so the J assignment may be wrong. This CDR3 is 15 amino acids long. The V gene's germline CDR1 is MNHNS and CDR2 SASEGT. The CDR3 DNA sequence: TGTGCCAGCTCCTACTTCCGGGACGGGGTCTACGAGCAGTACTTC. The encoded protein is CASSYFRDGVYEQYF.

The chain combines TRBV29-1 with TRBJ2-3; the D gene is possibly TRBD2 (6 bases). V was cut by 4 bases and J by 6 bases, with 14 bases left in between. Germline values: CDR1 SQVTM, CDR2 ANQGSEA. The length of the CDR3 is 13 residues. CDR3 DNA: TGCAGCGTTGGCGGGGAGCGGATCGATACGCAGTATTTT. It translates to CSVGGERIDTQYF.